Listed below are T cell receptor beta chains from one sample, sequenced in a study of T cells in Graves' hyperthyroidism and ophthalmopathy. In TCRdb, the multiplex PCR reads were re-called with MiXCR into one record per CDR3 protein. Seen here are 490,000 or so distinct CDR3 sequences, 35% to 50% observed once, and the top ten hold around 47%. The sample consisted of peripheral blood or thyroid tissue (not recorded which). These receptor sequences come from an adult woman with Graves' disease, either hyperthyroidism or ophthalmopathy (not recorded which). The CDR3 runs from the conserved cysteine through the conserved F or W. The order of the fields is J gene, V gene, CDR3 protein.

>TRBJ1-6|TRBV20-1
CSAVIQFRGSPLHF
>TRBJ2-6|TRBV12-3/TRBV12-4
CASSPRGNSGANVLTF
>TRBJ1-1|TRBV7-9
CASSLDRGFTEAFF
>TRBJ2-3|TRBV25-1
CASRRQGVDTQYF
>TRBJ1-1|TRBV10-3
CTSKAGMNTEAFF
>TRBJ1-2|TRBV7-3
CASSSGQGHGGYTF
>TRBJ2-7|TRBV7-9
CASSPSTSRTYEQYF
>TRBJ1-4|TRBV20-1
CSARTTATNEKLFF
>TRBJ1-3|TRBV7-9
CASSLAPGNTIYF
>TRBJ2-7|TRBV29-1
CSVGAETGVNEQYF
>TRBJ2-7|TRBV7-2
CASSLGDGGLYEQYF
>TRBJ2-7|TRBV28
CASSETAGTLYEQYF
>TRBJ2-7|TRBV7-9
CASKGTRAGEQYF
>TRBJ2-7|TRBV6-5
CASSYSGAGEGLEQYF
>TRBJ1-5|TRBV20-1
CSARARGRQETQHF
>TRBJ1-6|TRBV2
CASSEGRQGNSPLHF
>TRBJ2-2|TRBV10-3
CAISRRVASGELFF
>TRBJ1-1|TRBV3-1
CASSQEFRGEAFF
>TRBJ2-5|TRBV27
CASSLRTGSETQYF
>TRBJ1-2|TRBV29-1
CSAPQGARGYTF
>TRBJ1-3|TRBV6-1
CASKGDLSGNTIYF
>TRBJ2-2|TRBV7-2
CASSPIGAQRTGELFF
>TRBJ1-4|TRBV4-1
CASSPYRGGEKLFF
>TRBJ1-4|TRBV2
CASGGSLGNEKLFF
>TRBJ1-5|TRBV27
CASSFGKLRRQPQHF
>TRBJ2-5|TRBV12-3/TRBV12-4
CASSFPMGLARETQYF
>TRBJ2-7|TRBV29-1
CSVVREGLAPYEQCF
>TRBJ2-7|TRBV7-9
CASSLVAGTHEQYF
>TRBJ1-5|TRBV7-2
CASSLRGPYSNQPQHF
>TRBJ2-1|TRBV20-1
CSGLAGGQGEQFF
>TRBJ2-5|TRBV7-9
CASSKGLADQETQYF
>TRBJ2-5|TRBV7-9
CASSPGQGSGSETQYF
>TRBJ1-6|TRBV29-1
CSVEGKGQEPNSPLHF
>TRBJ1-1|TRBV7-2
CASSSQGPGATEAFF
>TRBJ1-1|TRBV10-3
CAISEVDRGVEAFF
>TRBJ1-5|TRBV7-2
CASSLGGTGGNQPQHF
>TRBJ2-7|TRBV7-2
CASSLEDLKNEQYF
>TRBJ2-7|TRBV7-2
CASSPGQRIYEQYF
>TRBJ1-1|TRBV30
CAWNGPTMNTEAFF
>TRBJ1-1|TRBV3-1
CASSPRVGVGAFF
>TRBJ1-1|TRBV2
CASSALIHTEAFF
>TRBJ2-6|TRBV25-1
CASSDPGANVLTF
>TRBJ1-1|TRBV6-6
CASRGGAQNTEAFF
>TRBJ2-5|TRBV4-1
CASSLGQGTQETQYF
>TRBJ2-7|TRBV9
CASSDGTGDYEQYF
>TRBJ2-5|TRBV9
CASSVFPAVQTETQYF
>TRBJ1-2|TRBV7-9
CASSLEGPLGYTF
>TRBJ2-7|TRBV10-1
CASSEWPSAEQYF
>TRBJ2-7|TRBV10-3
CATGSVRGNPSYEQYF
>TRBJ1-5|TRBV19
CARGIQPQHF
>TRBJ2-5|TRBV2
CASSRTVRETQYF
>TRBJ1-5|TRBV6-6
CASSLSLRGGLHQPQHF
>TRBJ2-5|TRBV20-1
CSARDRSGGYQETQYF
>TRBJ1-2|TRBV29-1
CSVEGAGYAF
>TRBJ2-7|TRBV7-9
CASSLVGRVILDEQYF